A single sample gave rise to the 11 T cell receptor beta chains below, sequenced in a study of somatic mutations in cytotoxic T cells in rheumatoid arthritis. Using immunoSEQ multiplex PCR, the repertoire was profiled, and TCRdb retains in-frame clones only, with some absent. Here the sample spans some 14,000 clones, roughly 72% being singletons. The sample taken for sequencing was CD8+ T cells sorted from blood. These receptors were obtained from an adult with rheumatoid arthritis.

This chain joins TRBV27 and TRBJ2-1; possibly TRBD2 for D (7 bases). V was pared by 4 bases and J by 7 bases, with 32 bases between. Germline CDR1 reads MNHEY; CDR2 reads SMNVEV (reference sequence). The CDR3 runs to 20 residues. CDR3 protein: CASSSPRLAGGGEPGNEQFF. CDR3 DNA sequence: TGTGCCAGCAGTTCCCCTCGACTAGCAGGAGGGGGAGAACCCGGAAATGAGCAGTTCTTC.

The chain recombines TRBV28 with TRBJ2-7, with TRBD1 as a possible D gene (6 bases). The CDR3 extends over 14 amino acids. Germline CDR1 reads MDHEN; CDR2 reads SYDVKM. V lost 2 bases to trimming and J lost 5 bases, with 13 bases between them. The CDR3 spells CASSLTGTPNEQYF. The DNA for the CDR3 is TGTGCCAGCAGTTTAACAGGGACCCCCAACGAGCAGTACTTC. The full variable domain, rest sourced from reference TRBV28 and TRBJ2-7, is DVKVTQSSRYLVKRTGEKVFLECVQDMDHENMFWYRQDPGLGLRLIYFSYDVKMKEKGDIPEGYSVSREKKERFSLILESASTNQTSMYLCASSLTGTPNEQYFGPGTRLTVT.

V and J are TRBV30 and TRBJ1-2; weak D call: TRBD1 (6 bases). CDR1 is GTSNPN and CDR2 is SVGIG in the germline V gene (reference sequence). Trimming shortened V by 2 bases and J by 8 bases, and 15 bases separated the two germline ends. The CDR3 length is 13 residues. The CDR3: CAWSLGGSGGYTF. In DNA, the CDR3 is TGTGCCTGGAGTCTAGGGGGTTCCGGGGGCTACACCTTC.

The chain carries TRBV29-1 and TRBJ2-5; 8 bases fit TRBD2. The length of the CDR3 is 14 residues. Germline CDR1 and CDR2: SQVTM and ANQGSEA. Trimming took 3 bases from V and 7 from J; bases not matched to a gene: 10. The chain's CDR3 is CSVDDIRGGGTQYF. The CDR3 DNA follows: TGCAGCGTTGATGACATACGGGGGGGCGGGACCCAGTACTTC.

The rearrangement joins TRBV9 to TRBJ1-1; 7 bases align to TRBD1. Germline V gene lookup returns CDR1 SGDLS and CDR2 YYNGEE. V lost 2 bases, J lost 5 bases, and 9 bases stayed unmatched. The CDR3 contains 15 residues. The CDR3 nucleotides read TGTGCCAGCAGCGTGAAGGGGGCGCCTGGAACTGAAGCTTTCTTT. Translated, it gives CASSVKGAPGTEAFF.

In this sample, this clone turned up a few times. The chain combines TRBV10-1 with TRBJ1-1; the D gene is possibly TRBD1 (5 bases). The CDR3 spans 13 residues. Germline CDR1 and CDR2: WNHNN and SYGVQD (reference sequence). The V end was cut by 3 bases, the J end by 5 bases, with 10 bases between. The CDR3 sequence: CASSEGEGTEAFF. CDR3 DNA: TGCGCCAGCAGTGAAGGGGAAGGGACTGAAGCTTTCTTT.

The chain joins TRBV5-8 to TRBJ1-1; D is perhaps TRBD1 (5 bases). Germline V lookup: CDR1 SGHTS, CDR2 YDEGEE. V gave up 4 bases and J gave up 1 base, with 17 bases separating them. The CDR3 extends over 16 amino acids. The CDR3 protein is CASSPLGDGPNTEAFF. The CDR3 nucleotides are TGTGCCAGCAGCCCCCTAGGGGACGGACCGAACACTGAAGCTTTCTTT.

This chain links TRBV28 with TRBJ2-1, with a tentative D call TRBD2 (7 bases). Looked up from germline, CDR1 is MDHEN and CDR2 is SYDVKM. Deletions cut 7 bases from V and 2 bases from J, with 18 bases between. The CDR3 has 16 residues. This chain's CDR3 is CASKGAGASAYNEQFF. The CDR3 DNA reads TGTGCCAGCAAGGGCGCGGGGGCTAGCGCCTACAATGAGCAGTTCTTC.

This clone was seen more than once but under ten times. The chain carries TRBV27 and TRBJ1-6, with D hard to call. Trimming pared 5 bases from V and 7 bases from J, leaving 6 bases between. The CDR3 contains 12 residues. The germline V gene encodes CDR1 MNHEY and CDR2 SMNVEV (reference sequence). The CDR3 reads CASSGLNSPLHF. DNA of the CDR3: TGTGCCAGCAGTGGCCTCAATTCACCCCTCCACTTT.

V and J are TRBV11-1 and TRBJ1-1; TRBD1 matches 9 bases. The CDR3 runs to 15 residues. The trim removed 5 bases at V and 0 bases at J, leaving 4 bases unmatched. Per germline, CDR1 SGHAT and CDR2 FQDESV (reference sequence). CDR3 loop: CASSLWTGVNTEAFF. DNA of the CDR3: TGTGCCAGCAGCCTATGGACAGGGGTGAACACTGAAGCTTTCTTT.

CDR3 nucleotides: TGTGCCAGCAGCTTCCGGGACAGGGTCGACGGGGCCAACGTCCTGACTTTC. It codes for CASSFRDRVDGANVLTF. This chain links TRBV5-6 with TRBJ2-6; the match to TRBD1 covers 9 bases. The germline V gene encodes CDR1 SGHDT and CDR2 YYEEEE. There are 17 residues in the CDR3. After removal of 2 bases from V and 4 bases from J, the junction contained 7 bases not matched to a gene.